The clone carrying this TCR beta chain was observed once. Its antigen remains unknown. This entry belongs to a study of T cells in Graves' hyperthyroidism and ophthalmopathy. Findings of the study overall: Blood samples included most of the expanded thyroid clonotypes exceeding 0.001.

Germline trimming cut 5 bases from V and 7 bases from J; bases unmatched to any gene: 13. The CDR3 contains 18 residues. Germline CDR1 MDHEN, CDR2 SYDVKM. If no ophthalmopathy progression occurred within 18 months, Graves' hyperthyroidism was stable. Source material for PBMCs was 10 ml fresh peripheral blood. Regions amplified from RNA transcripts were the TCR beta CDR3 regions. When the TCR CDR3 underwent first-round RT-PCR, the HTBI primer set was used. TCRdb reprocessed the multiplex PCR reads via MiXCR and lists one record per CDR3 protein. The sample lists some 440,000 distinct CDR3 sequences, 15% to 18% occurring once.

Sequenced: blood. This chain joins TRBV28 and TRBJ2-1; 14 nucleotides match TRBD2. This sequence originates from a woman between 18 and 29 years old with Graves' hyperthyroidism. CDR3 nucleotide sequence: TGTGCCAGCAGTAGATTACAGGGACTAGCGGGAGTAGGTAATGAGCAGTTCTTC. Its translation is CASSRLQGLAGVGNEQFF.